The rows below give T cell receptor beta chains drawn from one sample of a study of human T cells and chemical hapten exposure. From the RACE reads, TCRdb called clonotypes with MiXCR, one entry per CDR3 protein. The sample yields roughly 96,000 distinct CDR3 sequences, about 9.3% seen once. The sample was whole blood, taken in connection with sensitization to the hapten diphenylcyclopropenone (DPC). The receptors stem from a woman aged 40 to 49 with alopecia areata. Some clones in this sample may be carry-over from other donors' samples. CDR3s include the opening cysteine and the closing phenylalanine or tryptophan. Fields, in order: V gene, CDR3 length, clone size, J gene, D gene, CDR3 protein, CDR3 DNA. D genes are given only for firm matches. Clone size is given for some rows only: seen once, a few or many times, or a class if the clone is expanded.

V gene: TRBV16
CDR3 length: 13
clone size: many
J gene: TRBJ1-2
D gene: NA
CDR3 protein: CASSQDQSYGYTF
CDR3 DNA: TGTGCCAGCAGCCAAGACCAGAGCTATGGCTACACCTTC

V gene: TRBV6-1
CDR3 length: 14
clone size: few
J gene: TRBJ2-3
D gene: TRBD2
CDR3 protein: CASSKGLPSDTQYF
CDR3 DNA: TGTGCCAGCAGTAAGGGACTACCCTCGGATACGCAGTATTTT

V gene: TRBV4-1
CDR3 length: 15
clone size: many
J gene: TRBJ1-1
D gene: NA
CDR3 protein: CASSPERAMNTEAFF
CDR3 DNA: TGCGCCAGCAGCCCGGAGAGAGCAATGAACACTGAAGCTTTCTTT

V gene: TRBV12-3/TRBV12-4
CDR3 length: 14
clone size: few
J gene: TRBJ1-5
D gene: NA
CDR3 protein: CASSTDRNNQPQHF
CDR3 DNA: TGTGCCAGCAGTACCGACAGGAACAATCAGCCCCAGCATTTT

V gene: TRBV28
CDR3 length: 17
clone size: NA
J gene: TRBJ2-1
D gene: TRBD2
CDR3 protein: CASSSTGLAGGPLKQFF
CDR3 DNA: TGTGCCAGCAGTTCGACGGGACTAGCGGGAGGGCCGCTGAAGCAGTTCTTC

V gene: TRBV2
CDR3 length: 11
clone size: few
J gene: TRBJ1-4
D gene: NA
CDR3 protein: CASSEDEKLFF
CDR3 DNA: TGTGCCAGCAGTGAAGATGAAAAACTGTTTTTT

V gene: TRBV3-1
CDR3 length: 13
clone size: NA
J gene: TRBJ1-2
D gene: NA
CDR3 protein: CASSQGVVFGYTF
CDR3 DNA: TGTGCCAGCAGCCAAGGGGTGGTTTTCGGCTACACCTTC

V gene: TRBV4-2
CDR3 length: 14
clone size: many
J gene: TRBJ1-1
D gene: TRBD1
CDR3 protein: CASSIGTGGIEAFF
CDR3 DNA: TGTGCCAGCAGCATCGGGACAGGGGGGATTGAAGCTTTCTTT

V gene: TRBV6-5
CDR3 length: 16
clone size: many
J gene: TRBJ2-6
D gene: NA
CDR3 protein: CASAGGGTSGANVLTF
CDR3 DNA: TGTGCCAGCGCCGGAGGGGGCACGTCTGGGGCCAACGTCCTGACTTTC

V gene: TRBV5-1
CDR3 length: 16
clone size: many
J gene: TRBJ2-1
D gene: TRBD2
CDR3 protein: CASSSRTSGNYNEQFF
CDR3 DNA: TGCGCCAGCAGCTCTCGGACTAGCGGGAATTACAATGAGCAGTTCTTC

V gene: TRBV12-3/TRBV12-4
CDR3 length: 15
clone size: many
J gene: TRBJ2-5
D gene: NA
CDR3 protein: CASSLGLSRGETQYF
CDR3 DNA: TGTGCCAGCAGCCTAGGCCTATCCCGGGGGGAGACCCAGTACTTC

V gene: TRBV29-1
CDR3 length: 12
clone size: NA
J gene: TRBJ2-3
D gene: NA
CDR3 protein: CSVLLHTDTQYF
CDR3 DNA: TGCAGCGTCCTACTTCACACAGATACGCAGTATTTT

V gene: TRBV28
CDR3 length: 12
clone size: many
J gene: TRBJ2-3
D gene: NA
CDR3 protein: CASRRPTDTQYF
CDR3 DNA: TGTGCCAGCAGGCGACCTACAGATACGCAGTATTTT

V gene: TRBV29-1
CDR3 length: 14
clone size: many
J gene: TRBJ2-7
D gene: TRBD2
CDR3 protein: CSVGFREGPYEQYF
CDR3 DNA: TGCAGCGTTGGTTTTCGGGAGGGCCCCTACGAGCAGTACTTC

V gene: TRBV6-1
CDR3 length: 15
clone size: NA
J gene: TRBJ2-3
D gene: TRBD2
CDR3 protein: CASSEGIAGTDTQYF
CDR3 DNA: TGTGCCAGCAGTGAAGGGATAGCGGGAACAGATACGCAGTATTTT

V gene: TRBV3-2
CDR3 length: 19
clone size: many
J gene: TRBJ2-1
D gene: NA
CDR3 protein: CASSPGTSGRPSSYNEQFF
CDR3 DNA: TGTGCCAGCAGCCCGGGGACTAGCGGGAGGCCGAGCTCCTACAATGAGCAGTTCTTC

V gene: TRBV28
CDR3 length: 15
clone size: NA
J gene: TRBJ1-1
D gene: TRBD1
CDR3 protein: CASSFWTGAGTEAFF
CDR3 DNA: TGTGCCAGCAGTTTTTGGACAGGGGCGGGCACTGAAGCTTTCTTT

V gene: TRBV3-1
CDR3 length: 13
clone size: many
J gene: TRBJ2-5
D gene: TRBD2
CDR3 protein: CASRTSGRQTQYF
CDR3 DNA: TGTGCCAGCAGGACTAGCGGGAGACAGACCCAGTACTTC

V gene: TRBV7-6
CDR3 length: 15
clone size: few
J gene: TRBJ2-5
D gene: NA
CDR3 protein: CASSLLHRAQETQYF
CDR3 DNA: TGTGCCAGCAGCTTACTCCATCGGGCCCAAGAGACCCAGTACTTC

V gene: TRBV7-8
CDR3 length: 13
clone size: few
J gene: TRBJ2-5
D gene: NA
CDR3 protein: CASSRGLDETQYF
CDR3 DNA: TGTGCCAGCAGCCGGGGACTGGACGAGACCCAGTACTTC

V gene: TRBV5-4
CDR3 length: 15
clone size: many
J gene: TRBJ2-2
D gene: NA
CDR3 protein: CASSPHGGDTGELFF
CDR3 DNA: TGTGCCAGCAGCCCCCACGGGGGCGACACCGGGGAGCTGTTTTTT

V gene: TRBV13
CDR3 length: 15
clone size: NA
J gene: TRBJ1-2
D gene: NA
CDR3 protein: CASSLERQGSHGYTF
CDR3 DNA: TGTGCCAGCAGCTTAGAGAGGCAGGGAAGTCATGGCTACACCTTC

V gene: TRBV11-2
CDR3 length: 20
clone size: many
J gene: TRBJ2-1
D gene: TRBD2
CDR3 protein: CASSLDPPGLAGWAYNEQFF
CDR3 DNA: TGTGCCAGCAGCTTAGACCCACCAGGACTAGCGGGATGGGCCTACAATGAGCAGTTCTTC

V gene: TRBV28
CDR3 length: 20
clone size: few
J gene: TRBJ2-3
D gene: TRBD1
CDR3 protein: CASSLYRGRVVRRATDTQYF
CDR3 DNA: TGTGCCAGCAGTTTATACAGGGGAAGGGTCGTGCGTCGGGCCACAGATACGCAGTATTTT

V gene: TRBV7-2
CDR3 length: 15
clone size: few
J gene: TRBJ2-2
D gene: NA
CDR3 protein: CASSQYRPRTGELFF
CDR3 DNA: TGTGCCAGCAGCCAATATCGGCCACGCACCGGGGAGCTGTTTTTT

V gene: TRBV20-1
CDR3 length: 13
clone size: few
J gene: TRBJ1-6
D gene: NA
CDR3 protein: CSARYSKHQPLHF
CDR3 DNA: TGCAGTGCTAGATATTCCAAACACCAACCCCTCCACTTT

V gene: TRBV5-1
CDR3 length: 16
clone size: few
J gene: TRBJ1-4
D gene: NA
CDR3 protein: CASSLADTTHPEKLFF
CDR3 DNA: TGCGCCAGCAGCTTAGCGGACACCACACACCCTGAAAAACTGTTTTTT

V gene: TRBV3-1
CDR3 length: 14
clone size: few
J gene: TRBJ2-1
D gene: NA
CDR3 protein: CASSQAGGNNEQFF
CDR3 DNA: TGTGCCAGCAGCCAGGCAGGGGGGAACAATGAGCAGTTCTTC

V gene: TRBV28
CDR3 length: 12
clone size: NA
J gene: TRBJ1-2
D gene: TRBD1
CDR3 protein: CASSQLSGGRLF
CDR3 DNA: TGTGCCAGCAGTCAACTGTCAGGGGGGCGGCTCTTC

V gene: TRBV7-3
CDR3 length: 14
clone size: many
J gene: TRBJ2-5
D gene: TRBD1
CDR3 protein: CASSLDRDQETQYF
CDR3 DNA: TGTGCCAGCAGCTTAGACAGGGACCAAGAGACCCAGTACTTC

V gene: TRBV25-1
CDR3 length: 16
clone size: few
J gene: TRBJ2-3
D gene: TRBD1
CDR3 protein: CASSEVFGQGPDTQYF
CDR3 DNA: TGTGCCAGCAGTGAGGTATTCGGACAGGGTCCAGATACGCAGTATTTT

V gene: TRBV7-2
CDR3 length: 14
clone size: many
J gene: TRBJ2-5
D gene: TRBD1
CDR3 protein: CASSLGRQGATQYF
CDR3 DNA: TGTGCCAGCAGCTTAGGTCGGCAGGGGGCGACCCAGTACTTC

V gene: TRBV6-2/TRBV6-3
CDR3 length: 14
clone size: few
J gene: TRBJ2-1
D gene: TRBD2
CDR3 protein: CASSYSGTSGKQFF
CDR3 DNA: TGTGCCAGCAGTTACTCCGGGACTAGCGGAAAGCAGTTCTTC

V gene: TRBV7-9
CDR3 length: 16
clone size: many
J gene: TRBJ1-4
D gene: TRBD1
CDR3 protein: CASSPRQGAPNEKLFF
CDR3 DNA: TGTGCCAGCAGCCCACGGCAGGGGGCCCCGAATGAAAAACTGTTTTTT

V gene: TRBV4-1
CDR3 length: 16
clone size: few
J gene: TRBJ1-1
D gene: NA
CDR3 protein: CASSQVLRVVNTEAFF
CDR3 DNA: TGCGCCAGCAGCCAAGTATTGCGGGTAGTTAACACTGAAGCTTTCTTT

V gene: TRBV20-1
CDR3 length: 16
clone size: few
J gene: TRBJ1-3
D gene: NA
CDR3 protein: CSATYPRRYSGNTIYF
CDR3 DNA: TGCAGTGCAACCTACCCCCGGAGATACTCTGGAAACACCATATATTTT

V gene: TRBV5-1
CDR3 length: 17
clone size: few
J gene: TRBJ2-1
D gene: TRBD2
CDR3 protein: CASSLASREYSYNEQFF
CDR3 DNA: TGCGCCAGCAGCTTGGCCTCGCGGGAGTACTCCTACAATGAGCAGTTCTTC

V gene: TRBV18
CDR3 length: 16
clone size: many
J gene: TRBJ1-1
D gene: NA
CDR3 protein: CASSPPSGVMNTEAFF
CDR3 DNA: TGTGCCAGCTCACCACCGTCCGGGGTCATGAACACTGAAGCTTTCTTT

V gene: TRBV5-8
CDR3 length: 17
clone size: few
J gene: TRBJ2-3
D gene: TRBD2
CDR3 protein: CASSLRASGRMTDTQYF
CDR3 DNA: TGTGCCAGCAGCCTAAGGGCTAGCGGGAGGATGACAGATACGCAGTATTTT

V gene: TRBV12-3/TRBV12-4
CDR3 length: 16
clone size: NA
J gene: TRBJ1-2
D gene: NA
CDR3 protein: CASSVLMSATNYGYTF
CDR3 DNA: TGTGCCAGCTCAGTTTTGATGTCAGCCACTAACTATGGCTACACCTTC